This T cell receptor (beta chain) was profiled in a study of blood T cell repertoires in COVID-19. This clone was counted between two and nine times. Other DNA sequences in the same sample also yield this CDR3. The table came from immunoSEQ multiplex PCR; TCRdb's copy has only in-frame clones and leaves some out. The sample shows 110,000 or so clones, about 80% of them seen only once. Germline CDR1 and CDR2: SGDLS and YYNGEE. V was cut by 2 bases and J by 5 bases, with 16 bases left in between. The length of the CDR3 is 15 residues. The chain employs TRBV9 and TRBJ2-5, with D tentatively TRBD2 (5 bases). Sequenced: peripheral blood. The clonotype originates from a man in his 70s with acute or convalescent COVID-19. The CDR3 region has the DNA TGTGCCAGCAGCGTGGAAAGGGAAGAGGGCGAGACCCAGTACTTC. It translates to CASSVEREEGETQYF.